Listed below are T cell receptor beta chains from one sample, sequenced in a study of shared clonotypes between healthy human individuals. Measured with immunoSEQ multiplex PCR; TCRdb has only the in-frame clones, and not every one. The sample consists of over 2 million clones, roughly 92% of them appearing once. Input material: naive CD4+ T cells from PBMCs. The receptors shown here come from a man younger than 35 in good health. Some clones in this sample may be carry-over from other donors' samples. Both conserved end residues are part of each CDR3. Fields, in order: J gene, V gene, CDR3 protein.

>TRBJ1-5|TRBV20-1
CSARFGRFEHF
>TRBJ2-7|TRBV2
CASSTRSYEQYF
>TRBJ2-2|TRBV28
CASGSSGRASGELFF
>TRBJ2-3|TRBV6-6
CASRNRGRGDTQYF
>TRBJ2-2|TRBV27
CASSFVGGNTGELFF
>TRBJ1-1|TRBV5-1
CASSLRKNTEAFF
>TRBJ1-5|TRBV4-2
CASSQTGGAVNQPQHF
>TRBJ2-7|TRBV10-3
CAISEGGDEQYF
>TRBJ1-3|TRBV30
CAWIRQGAENTIYF
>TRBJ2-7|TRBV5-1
CASSPRDRVIGEQYF
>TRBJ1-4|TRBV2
CASARGTGRGLGEKLFF
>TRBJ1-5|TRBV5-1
CASRPGISNQPQHF
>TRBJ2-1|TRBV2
CASRASRLADNEQFF
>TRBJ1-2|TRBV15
CATSRDPGGADGYTF
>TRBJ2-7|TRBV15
CATSPGLLTYEQYF
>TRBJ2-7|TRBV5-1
CASSLDWDRSYEQYF
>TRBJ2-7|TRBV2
CASSLDRYEQYF
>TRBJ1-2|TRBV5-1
CASSLVPGFYGYTF